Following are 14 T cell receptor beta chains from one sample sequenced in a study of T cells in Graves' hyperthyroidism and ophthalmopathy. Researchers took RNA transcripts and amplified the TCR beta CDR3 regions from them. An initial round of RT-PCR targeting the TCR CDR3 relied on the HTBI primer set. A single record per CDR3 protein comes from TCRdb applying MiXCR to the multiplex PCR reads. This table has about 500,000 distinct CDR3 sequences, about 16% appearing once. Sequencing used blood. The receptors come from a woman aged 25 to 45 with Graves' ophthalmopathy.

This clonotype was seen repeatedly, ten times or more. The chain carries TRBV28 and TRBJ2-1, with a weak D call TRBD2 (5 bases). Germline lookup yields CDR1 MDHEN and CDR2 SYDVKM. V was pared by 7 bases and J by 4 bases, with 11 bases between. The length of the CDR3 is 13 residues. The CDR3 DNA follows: TGTGCCAGCACGCGGAGGATTTACAATGAGCAGTTCTTC. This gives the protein CASTRRIYNEQFF.

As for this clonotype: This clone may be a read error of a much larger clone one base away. Written as DNA, the CDR3 is TGTGCCAGCAGCTCCGTAAGTGAAGAGACCCAGTACTTC. Protein: CASSSVSEETQYF. The chain uses TRBV11-3 and TRBJ2-5, with unresolved D. The germline V and J ends were trimmed by 4 bases and 3 bases, with 9 bases remaining between them. From germline, CDR1 is SGHNT and CDR2 YENEEA. This CDR3 comprises 13 residues.

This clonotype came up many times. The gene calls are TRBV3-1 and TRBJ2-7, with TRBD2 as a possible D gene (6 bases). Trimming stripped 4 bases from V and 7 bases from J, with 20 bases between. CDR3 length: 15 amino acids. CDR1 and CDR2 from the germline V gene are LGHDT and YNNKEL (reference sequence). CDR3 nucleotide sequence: TGTGCCAGCAGCCCAGGACCGGGAGCATCGAGGGAGCAGTACTTC. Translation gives CASSPGPGASREQYF.

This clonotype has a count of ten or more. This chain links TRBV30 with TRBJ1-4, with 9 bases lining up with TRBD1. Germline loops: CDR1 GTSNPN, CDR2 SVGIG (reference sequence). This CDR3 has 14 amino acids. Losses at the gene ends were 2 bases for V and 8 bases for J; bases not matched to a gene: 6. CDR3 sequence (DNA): TGTGCCTGGAGTCAGGACAGGGGAGGAGAAAAACTGTTTTTT. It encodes CAWSQDRGGEKLFF.

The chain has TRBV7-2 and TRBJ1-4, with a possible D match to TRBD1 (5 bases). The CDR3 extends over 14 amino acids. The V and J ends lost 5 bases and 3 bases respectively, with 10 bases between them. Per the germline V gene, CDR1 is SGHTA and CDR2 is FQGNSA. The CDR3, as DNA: TGTGCCAGCAGCAAATGGGGACCTAATGAAAAACTGTTTTTT. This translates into CASSKWGPNEKLFF.

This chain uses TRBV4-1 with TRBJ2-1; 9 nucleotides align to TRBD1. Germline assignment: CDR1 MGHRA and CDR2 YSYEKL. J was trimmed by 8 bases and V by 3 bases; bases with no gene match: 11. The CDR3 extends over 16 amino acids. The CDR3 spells CASSQAPGQGIYEQFF. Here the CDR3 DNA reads TGCGCCAGCAGCCAGGCTCCGGGACAGGGAATCTATGAGCAGTTCTTC.

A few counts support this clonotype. The CDR3 DNA follows: TGTGCCAGCAGTACAGGGGGAATCTATGGCTACACCTTC. Its protein product is CASSTGGIYGYTF. The chain links TRBV25-1 to TRBJ1-2; 8 bases align to TRBD1. Germline trimming cut 5 bases from V and 4 bases from J; bases unmatched to any gene: 3. Germline loops: CDR1 MGHDK, CDR2 SYGVNS. The CDR3 runs to 13 residues.

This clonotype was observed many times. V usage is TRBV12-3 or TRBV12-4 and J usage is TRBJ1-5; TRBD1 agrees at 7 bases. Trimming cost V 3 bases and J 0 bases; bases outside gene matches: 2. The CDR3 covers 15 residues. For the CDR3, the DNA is TGTGCCAGCAGTTTTGGGACAGTTAGCAATCAGCCCCAGCATTTT. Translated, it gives CASSFGTVSNQPQHF.

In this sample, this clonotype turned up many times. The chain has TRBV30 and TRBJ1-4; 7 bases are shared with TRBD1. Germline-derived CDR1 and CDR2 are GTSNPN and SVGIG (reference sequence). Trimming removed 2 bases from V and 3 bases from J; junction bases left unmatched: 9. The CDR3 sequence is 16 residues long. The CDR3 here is CAWSPIRDRANEKLFF. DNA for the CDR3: TGTGCCTGGAGTCCAATCCGAGACAGGGCTAATGAAAAACTGTTTTTT.

In nucleotides, the CDR3 is TGTGCCAGCAGCTTACTGGGGGCGACCGAGCAGTACTTC. Its translation: CASSLLGATEQYF. The genes are TRBV7-3 and TRBJ2-7, with a possible D match to TRBD1 (6 bases). Deletions cut 2 bases from V and 6 bases from J, with 11 bases between. Germline V gene data show CDR1 as SGHTA and CDR2 as FQGTGA. This CDR3 has 13 residues.

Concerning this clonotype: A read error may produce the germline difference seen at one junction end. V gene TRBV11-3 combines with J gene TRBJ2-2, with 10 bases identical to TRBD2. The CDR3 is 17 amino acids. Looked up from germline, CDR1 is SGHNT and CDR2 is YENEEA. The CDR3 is CTSSLGVTGTSAGELFF. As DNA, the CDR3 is TGTACCAGCAGCTTAGGAGTAACCGGGACTAGCGCCGGGGAGCTGTTTTTT.

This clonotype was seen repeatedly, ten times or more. CDR3 bases: TGTGCCAGCAGCCCGACAGGGGAAGAGACCCAGTACTTC. This encodes CASSPTGEETQYF. This sequence joins TRBV4-2 and TRBJ2-5; 8 bases are a match to TRBD1. There are 13 residues in the CDR3. With 4 bases clipped from V and 3 bases from J, the junction kept 1 base outside the gene matches. CDR1 and CDR2 from the germline V gene are LGHNA and YNFKEQ.

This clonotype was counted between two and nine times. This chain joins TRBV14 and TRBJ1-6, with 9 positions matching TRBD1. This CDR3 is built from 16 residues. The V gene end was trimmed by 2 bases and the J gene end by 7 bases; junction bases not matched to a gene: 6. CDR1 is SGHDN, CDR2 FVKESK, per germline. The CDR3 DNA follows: TGTGCCAGCAGCCAACCAAACAGGGGGCTGAATTCACCCCTCCACTTT. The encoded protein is CASSQPNRGLNSPLHF. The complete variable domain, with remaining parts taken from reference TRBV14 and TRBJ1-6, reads EAGVTQFPSHSVIEKGQTVTLRCDPISGHDNLYWYRRVMGKEIKFLLHFVKESKQDESGMPNNRFLAERTGGTYSTLKVQPAELEDSGVYFCASSQPNRGLNSPLHFGNGTRLTVT.

CDR3: CASSLWVSNQPQHF. CDR3 nucleotide sequence: TGTGCCAGCAGTTTATGGGTTAGCAATCAGCCCCAGCATTTT. The chain carries TRBV28 and TRBJ1-5, with no clear D. Germline assignment: CDR1 MDHEN and CDR2 SYDVKM. CDR3 length equals 14 residues. The germline V and J ends were trimmed by 0 bases and 0 bases, with 3 bases remaining between them. The complete variable domain, with remaining parts taken from reference TRBV28 and TRBJ1-5, reads DVKVTQSSRYLVKRTGEKVFLECVQDMDHENMFWYRQDPGLGLRLIYFSYDVKMKEKGDIPEGYSVSREKKERFSLILESASTNQTSMYLCASSLWVSNQPQHFGDGTRLSIL.